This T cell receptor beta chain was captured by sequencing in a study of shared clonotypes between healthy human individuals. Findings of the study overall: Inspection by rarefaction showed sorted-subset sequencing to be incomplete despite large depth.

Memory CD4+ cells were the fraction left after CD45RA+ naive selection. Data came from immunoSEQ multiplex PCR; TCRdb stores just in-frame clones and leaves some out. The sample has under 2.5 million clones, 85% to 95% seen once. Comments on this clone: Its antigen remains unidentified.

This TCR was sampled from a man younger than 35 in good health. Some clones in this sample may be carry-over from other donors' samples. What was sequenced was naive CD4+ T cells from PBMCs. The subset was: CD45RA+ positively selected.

The CDR3 DNA reads TGTGCCAGCAGCCGGGCGCGGACTGAAGCTTTCTTT. Translated: CASSRARTEAFF. The rearrangement joins TRBV7-9 to TRBJ1-1; D unresolved. The germline gives CDR1 SEHNR, CDR2 FQNEAQ (reference sequence). V gave up 5 bases and J gave up 5 bases, with 9 bases separating them. The CDR3 is 12 residues long.